The clone carrying this T cell receptor (beta chain) has more than one count but fewer than ten. Its cognate antigen is unknown. This record comes from a study of T-cell reconstitution after alpha-beta-depleted transplantation in children. Study findings and constraints: T-cell counts and diversity at one year post-transplant came mainly from newly produced T cells. At around two months after transplant, the alpha-beta T cells were reportedly derived from several hundred expanded clones that came from non-depleted graft cells.

Preparation of the TCRbeta library involved a method that used unique molecular identifiers. In TCRdb, the PCR reads were re-called with MiXCR into one record per CDR3 protein. The repertoire holds 500,000 to 750,000 distinct CDR3 sequences, with over 10% as singletons. Germline lookup yields CDR1 SGHVS and CDR2 FNYEAQ. This CDR3 has 15 residues. Trimming shortened V by 5 bases and J by 6 bases, and 16 bases separated the two germline ends. The V and J genes are TRBV7-6 and TRBJ2-2; D is perhaps TRBD2 (5 bases). The sample was PBMCs, mostly from graft donor cells, taken 360 days after TCRalphabeta/CD19-depleted stem cell transplant. The sequence was obtained from a male patient aged 10 to 17 who had a stem cell transplant for acute myeloid leukemia, so the T cells may come from the graft donor. CDR3 in DNA: TGTGCCAGCAGCCCGACCTGGGAGCTTCCCGGGGAGCTGTTTTTT. It is translated as CASSPTWELPGELFF.